The 13 T cell receptor beta chains reported below all come from one sample, sequenced in a study of blood T cell repertoires in COVID-19. Repertoires were generated with immunoSEQ multiplex PCR, while TCRdb's copy carries only in-frame clones and drops some. Here the sample spans fewer than 500,000 clones, roughly 90% being singletons. Sequenced material: peripheral blood. These TCRs come from a man aged 18 to 30 with COVID-19, enrolled during active disease.

The V and J genes are TRBV5-1 and TRBJ2-2; D perhaps matches TRBD1 (6 bases). Trimming removed 4 bases at V and 4 bases at J, with 11 bases between. The V gene's germline CDR1 is SGHRS and CDR2 YFSETQ. This CDR3 is 14 amino acids long. This CDR3 reads CASSGQGGTGELFF. CDR3 nucleotide sequence: TGCGCCAGCAGCGGGCAAGGGGGCACCGGGGAGCTGTTTTTT.

The chain uses TRBV2 and TRBJ1-1; D not resolved. V lost 7 bases and J lost 7, with 10 bases in between. CDR1 and CDR2 from the germline V gene are SNHLY and FYNNEI. The CDR3 is 11 amino acids. The CDR3 nucleotides read TGTGCCAGCACGGGAGGTGGTGAAGCTTTCTTT. Translating it yields CASTGGGEAFF.

The rearrangement uses TRBV24-1 and TRBJ2-3; 10 nucleotides align to TRBD1. The CDR3 is made up of 17 amino acids. The germline V gene has CDR1 KGHDR and CDR2 SFDVKD. The V and J ends lost 3 bases and 3 bases, in that order; junction bases with no gene match: 8. The CDR3 reads CATSDPRTGGGTDTQYF. CDR3 nucleotides: TGTGCCACCAGTGATCCCCGGACAGGGGGAGGGACAGATACGCAGTATTTT.

The chain carries TRBV19 and TRBJ1-5, with TRBD1 as a possible D gene (6 bases). Trimming took off 5 bases at V and 3 bases at J, with 17 bases between the two ends. Germline CDR1 is LNHDA and CDR2 is SQIVND (reference sequence). This CDR3 is built from 16 residues. CDR3 sequence reads: CASSVLRTAYNQPQHF. The CDR3 DNA reads as TGTGCCAGTAGTGTTCTGAGGACAGCTTACAATCAGCCCCAGCATTTT.

This clone was seen only once. The chain is built from TRBV12-5 and TRBJ2-3; 7 nucleotides line up with TRBD1. The germline V gene has CDR1 LGHNT and CDR2 FRNRAP. The CDR3 loop spans 15 amino acids. Trimming at V came to 5 bases and at J to 1 base, leaving 6 bases not matched to a gene. The CDR3 reads CASGPGGIGTDTQYF. CDR3 sequence (DNA): TGTGCTAGTGGTCCAGGGGGAATCGGCACAGATACGCAGTATTTT.

V gene TRBV30 combines with J gene TRBJ2-1, with 11 bases lining up with TRBD1. The V gene's germline CDR1 is GTSNPN and CDR2 SVGIG (reference sequence). This CDR3 is 14 amino acids long. The V and J ends lost 2 bases and 9 bases, in that order; junction bases with no gene match: 6. CDR3 DNA sequence: TGTGCCTGGAGTACCGGGACAGGGGGGGGTGAGCAGTTCTTC. Protein product: CAWSTGTGGGEQFF.

This clone was seen just once. The chain couples TRBV27 to TRBJ2-7, with 13 positions matching TRBD2. CDR1 is MNHEY, CDR2 SMNVEV, per germline (reference sequence). J was trimmed by 4 bases and V by 6 bases; bases with no gene match: 6. The CDR3 contains 15 residues. The CDR3 sequence: CASSSLAGGKYEQYF. DNA of the CDR3: TGTGCCAGCAGCTCACTAGCGGGAGGGAAGTACGAGCAGTACTTC.

This chain uses TRBV29-1 with TRBJ1-2; 9 positions agree with TRBD1. V trimming: 3 bases; J trimming: 4 bases; junction bases outside the gene matches: 6. Germline V gives CDR1 SQVTM, CDR2 ANQGSEA. CDR3 length equals 14 residues. CDR3: CSVEGQGIGYGYTF. CDR3 DNA sequence: TGCAGCGTTGAGGGACAGGGAATTGGCTATGGCTACACCTTC.

The gene calls are TRBV27 and TRBJ2-3; the match to TRBD1 covers 10 bases. With V trimmed by 6 bases and J by 4 bases, 7 bases remained unmatched. This CDR3 has 15 residues. Germline loops: CDR1 MNHEY, CDR2 SMNVEV (reference sequence). The CDR3 is CASRVPGQGSDTQYF. In nucleotides, the CDR3 is TGTGCCAGCAGGGTCCCGGGACAGGGGTCAGATACGCAGTATTTT.

The chain combines TRBV5-1 with TRBJ1-6; a weak D match, TRBD1 (6 bases). Germline CDR1 SGHRS, CDR2 YFSETQ. V gave up 5 bases and J gave up 7 bases, with 16 bases separating them. CDR3 length: 15 amino acids. This CDR3 reads CASSSDRLINSPLHF. The CDR3 DNA is TGCGCCAGCAGTTCTGACAGGTTGATAAATTCACCCCTCCACTTT.

The V call is TRBV11-3, the J call TRBJ2-7; 7 bases line up with TRBD2. There are 17 residues in the CDR3. Germline trimming cut 5 bases from V and 5 bases from J; bases unmatched to any gene: 18. Germline values: CDR1 SGHNT, CDR2 YENEEA. The chain's CDR3 is CASSLTSGAGVRHEQYF. In nucleotides, the CDR3 is TGTGCCAGCAGCCTCACTTCTGGGGCGGGAGTTCGCCACGAGCAGTACTTC. Supplemented by reference TRBV11-3 and TRBJ2-7, the full variable domain reads EAGVVQSPRYKIIEKKQPVAFWCNPISGHNTLYWYLQNLGQGPELLIRYENEEAVDDSQLPKDRFSAERLKGVDSTLKIQPAELGDSAVYLCASSLTSGAGVRHEQYFGPGTRLTVT.

The chain joins TRBV4-2 to TRBJ2-7; TRBD2 matches 13 bases. The J segment lost 4 bases and the V segment lost 2 bases, leaving 5 bases of the junction unmatched. The CDR3 has 16 residues. Germline CDR1 reads LGHNA; CDR2 reads YNFKEQ. CDR3 sequence (DNA): TGTGCCAGCAGCCAATCTTGGACTAGCGGGAGTTACGAGCAGTACTTC. Amino acid sequence: CASSQSWTSGSYEQYF.

The rearrangement joins TRBV9 to TRBJ2-1, with 11 bases lining up with TRBD2. Germline CDR1 is SGDLS and CDR2 is YYNGEE. The CDR3 contains 20 residues. V dropped 3 bases and J dropped 9; count of bases not matched to a gene: 23. DNA for the CDR3: TGTGCCAGCAGCGCCCCCGGGACTAGCGGTGGTATTTATTTCGCATTTGAGCAGTTCTTC. Encoded protein: CASSAPGTSGGIYFAFEQFF.